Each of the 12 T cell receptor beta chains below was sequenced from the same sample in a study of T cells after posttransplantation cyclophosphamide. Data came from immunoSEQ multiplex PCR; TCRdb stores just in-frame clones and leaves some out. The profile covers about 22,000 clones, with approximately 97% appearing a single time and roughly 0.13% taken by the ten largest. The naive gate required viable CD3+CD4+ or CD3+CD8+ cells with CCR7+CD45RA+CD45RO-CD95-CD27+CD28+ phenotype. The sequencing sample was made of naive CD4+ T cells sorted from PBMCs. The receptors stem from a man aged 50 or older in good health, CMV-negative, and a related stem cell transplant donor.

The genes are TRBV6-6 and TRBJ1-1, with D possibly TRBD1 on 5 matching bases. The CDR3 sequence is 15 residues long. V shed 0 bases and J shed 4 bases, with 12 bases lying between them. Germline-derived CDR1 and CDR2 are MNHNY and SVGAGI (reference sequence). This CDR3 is CASSYSGQGSTEAFF. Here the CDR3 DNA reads TGTGCCAGCAGTTACTCTGGGCAGGGTAGCACTGAAGCTTTCTTT.

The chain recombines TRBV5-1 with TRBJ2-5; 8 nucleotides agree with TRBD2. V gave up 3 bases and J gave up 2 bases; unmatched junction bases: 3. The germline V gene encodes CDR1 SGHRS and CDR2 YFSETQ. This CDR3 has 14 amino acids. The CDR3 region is CASSSRLAQETQYF. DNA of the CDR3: TGCGCCAGCAGCTCCCGACTAGCGCAAGAGACCCAGTACTTC.

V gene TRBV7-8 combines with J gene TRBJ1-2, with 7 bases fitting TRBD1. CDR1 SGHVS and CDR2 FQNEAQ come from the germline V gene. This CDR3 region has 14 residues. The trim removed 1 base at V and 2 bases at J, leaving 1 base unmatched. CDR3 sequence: CASSLGDRNYGYTF. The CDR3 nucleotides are TGTGCCAGCAGCTTAGGGGACAGAAACTATGGCTACACCTTC.

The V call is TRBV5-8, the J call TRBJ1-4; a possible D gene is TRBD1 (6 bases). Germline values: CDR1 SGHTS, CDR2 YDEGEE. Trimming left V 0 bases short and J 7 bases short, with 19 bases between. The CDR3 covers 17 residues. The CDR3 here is CASSLGSAGGFGEKLFF. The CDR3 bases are TGTGCCAGCAGCTTGGGATCGGCGGGGGGCTTTGGTGAAAAACTGTTTTTT.

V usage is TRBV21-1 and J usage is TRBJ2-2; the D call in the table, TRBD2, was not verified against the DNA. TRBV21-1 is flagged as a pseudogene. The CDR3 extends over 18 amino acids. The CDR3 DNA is TGTGCCAGCAGCAAACTGACCTTAGCGGGAGAGGAGGCCGGGGAGCTGTTTTTT. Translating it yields CASSKLTLAGEEAGELFF.

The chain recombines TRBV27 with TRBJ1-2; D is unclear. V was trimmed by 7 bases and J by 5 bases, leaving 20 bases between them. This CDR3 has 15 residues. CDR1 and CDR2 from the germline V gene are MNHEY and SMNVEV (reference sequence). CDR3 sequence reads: CASTDPRGGGYGYTF. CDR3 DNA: TGTGCCAGCACCGACCCGCGGGGAGGAGGGTATGGCTACACCTTC.

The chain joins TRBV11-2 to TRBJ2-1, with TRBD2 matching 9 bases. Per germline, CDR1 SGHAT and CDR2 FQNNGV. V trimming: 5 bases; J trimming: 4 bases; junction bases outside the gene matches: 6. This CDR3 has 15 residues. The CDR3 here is CASSVSSGGYNEQFF. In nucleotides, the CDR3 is TGTGCCAGCAGCGTCAGTAGCGGGGGTTACAATGAGCAGTTCTTC.

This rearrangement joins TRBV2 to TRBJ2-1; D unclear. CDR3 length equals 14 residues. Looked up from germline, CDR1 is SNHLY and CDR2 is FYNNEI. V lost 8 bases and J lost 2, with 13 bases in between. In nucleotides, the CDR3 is TGTGCCAGCTTGCCCCCCTATCCCTACAATGAGCAGTTCTTC. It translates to CASLPPYPYNEQFF.

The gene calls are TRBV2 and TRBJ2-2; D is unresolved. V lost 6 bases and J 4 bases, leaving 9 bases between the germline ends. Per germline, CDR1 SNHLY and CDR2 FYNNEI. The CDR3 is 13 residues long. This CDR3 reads CASRELLTGELFF. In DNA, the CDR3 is TGTGCCAGCAGGGAGCTGCTCACCGGGGAGCTGTTTTTT.

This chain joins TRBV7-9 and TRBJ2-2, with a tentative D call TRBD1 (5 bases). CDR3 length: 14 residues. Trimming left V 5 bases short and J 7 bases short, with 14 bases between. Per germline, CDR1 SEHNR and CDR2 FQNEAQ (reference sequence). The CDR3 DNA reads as TGTGCCAGCAGCATACAGGTCCCTGGCGGGGAGCTGTTTTTT. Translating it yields CASSIQVPGGELFF.

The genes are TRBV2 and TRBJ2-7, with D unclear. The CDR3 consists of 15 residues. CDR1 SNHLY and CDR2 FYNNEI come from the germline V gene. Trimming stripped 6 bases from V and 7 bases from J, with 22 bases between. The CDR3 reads CASSPTYRESWEQYF. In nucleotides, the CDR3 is TGTGCCAGCAGCCCAACCTATCGAGAATCATGGGAGCAGTACTTC.

CDR3 sequence reads: CASWDRGDQPQHF. DNA for the CDR3: TGTGCCAGCTGGGACAGGGGTGATCAGCCCCAGCATTTT. The genes are TRBV2 and TRBJ1-5; 10 positions agree with TRBD1. The CDR3 length is 13 residues. Germline CDR1 is SNHLY and CDR2 is FYNNEI. J gave up 5 bases and V 8 bases, and 3 bases lay outside the gene matches.